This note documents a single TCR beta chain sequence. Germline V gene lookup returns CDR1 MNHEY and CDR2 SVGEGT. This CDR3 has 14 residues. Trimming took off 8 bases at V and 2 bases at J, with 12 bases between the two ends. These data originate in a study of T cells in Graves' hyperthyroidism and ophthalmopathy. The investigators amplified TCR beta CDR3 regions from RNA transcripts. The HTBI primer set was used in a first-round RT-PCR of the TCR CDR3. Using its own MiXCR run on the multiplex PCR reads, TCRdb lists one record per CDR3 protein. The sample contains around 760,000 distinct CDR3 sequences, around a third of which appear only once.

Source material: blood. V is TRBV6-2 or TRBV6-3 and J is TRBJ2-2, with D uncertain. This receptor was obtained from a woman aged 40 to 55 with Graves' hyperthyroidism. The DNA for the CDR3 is TGTGCCAGCCGCACAGCCGATAACACCGGGGAGCTGTTTTTT. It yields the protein CASRTADNTGELFF.